This T cell receptor beta chain was retrieved from a study of prognosis after radiotherapy for stage I lung cancer. Study-wide background: In this cohort, every patient with non-small cell lung cancer was regarded as medically inoperable.

V was trimmed by 4 bases and J by 8 bases, leaving 22 bases between them. Germline V gene lookup returns CDR1 SGDLS and CDR2 YYNGEE. This CDR3 region has 16 residues. CT and PET/CT showed node-negative disease in all patients, who had no prior chemotherapy, radiotherapy or other malignancies. Genomic DNA was subjected to two-round multiplex PCR for amplification of TCR beta CDR3. Specific primers for each TRBV and TRBJ gene were what first-round PCR used. From the multiplex PCR reads, TCRdb called clonotypes with MiXCR, one entry per CDR3 protein. Found here are about 14,000 distinct CDR3 sequences, 50% to 70% of them singletons; the top ten hold about 25%.

V usage is TRBV9 and J usage is TRBJ2-1; TRBD1 or TRBD2 may be the D gene (6 bases each). The sequencing here drew on PBMCs, taken before or after stereotactic body radiation therapy (not recorded which). This sequence originates from a donor over 45 with non-small cell lung cancer. The CDR3 protein is CASSLEGGVIVDEQFF. CDR3 DNA: TGTGCCAGCAGCTTAGAGGGGGGCGTTATAGTCGATGAGCAGTTCTTC.